This TCR beta chain comes out of a study of human T cells and chemical hapten exposure. Study at large: For sensitization, 2% DPC was applied to an approximately 2 cm by approximately 2 cm patch of upper inner arm skin.

In the library, unique molecular identifiers were attached to individual cDNA molecules. From the RACE reads, TCRdb called clonotypes with MiXCR, one entry per CDR3 protein. The data contain about 160,000 distinct CDR3 sequences, 25% to 30% of them singletons. This clonotype was seen ten or more times. V gave up 5 bases and J gave up 0 bases, with 9 bases separating them. Per the germline V gene, CDR1 is SGHNT and CDR2 is YYREEE (reference sequence). The CDR3 contains 14 residues. Specified time point: patch test 3, about 24 weeks after DPC sensitization. Treatment meaning: therapeutic diphenylcyclopropenone sensitization with weekly scalp DPC. Before extraction, the whole blood was not fractionated, and total RNA was taken from it.

The gene calls are TRBV5-4 and TRBJ1-3; D not resolved. Sequences were derived from whole blood, sampled in connection with sensitization to the hapten diphenylcyclopropenone (DPC). This TCR came from a woman between 18 and 29 years old with alopecia areata. Some clones in this sample may be carry-over from other donors' samples. The CDR3 spells CASRDSGSGNTIYF. CDR3 DNA: TGTGCCAGCAGGGACTCCGGCTCTGGAAACACCATATATTTT. The whole variable domain, filled in from reference TRBV5-4 and TRBJ1-3, reads ETGVTQSPTHLIKTRGQQVTLRCSSQSGHNTVSWYQQALGQGPQFIFQYYREEENGRGNFPPRFSGLQFPNYSSELNVNALELDDSALYLCASRDSGSGNTIYFGEGSWLTVV.